The 10 T cell receptor beta chains listed next were all sequenced from one sample in a study of T cell repertoires in cytomegalovirus infection. Via MiXCR, TCRdb re-called the reads, giving one row per CDR3 protein. The table has around 300,000 distinct CDR3 sequences, over 20% seen once; the top ten hold about 15%. The sequencing sample was made of PBMCs. These receptors were obtained from a human donor in good health (CMV status not recorded). Some clones in this sample may be carry-over from other donors' samples.

This clonotype was counted ten times or more. V and J are TRBV7-9 and TRBJ1-1; D not resolved. The CDR3 contains 13 residues. Trimming shortened V by 1 base and J by 3 bases, and 6 bases separated the two germline ends. Germline-derived CDR1 and CDR2 are SEHNR and FQNEAQ (reference sequence). CDR3 sequence: CASSLDQYTEAFF. The CDR3, as DNA: TGTGCCAGCAGCTTAGACCAGTACACTGAAGCTTTCTTT.

The rearrangement uses TRBV20-1 and TRBJ1-1, with D possibly TRBD1 on 5 matching bases. The V end lost 2 bases, the J end lost 4 bases, and 11 bases lay between the germline ends. CDR1 is DFQATT, CDR2 SNEGSKA, per germline (reference sequence). This CDR3 is built from 13 residues. CDR3 DNA sequence: TGCAGTGCTAGATCTCAGGGCGGCACTGAAGCTTTCTTT. Residues: CSARSQGGTEAFF.

The CDR3 loop is CASSLRTGGSGNTIYF. The CDR3, as DNA: TGTGCCAGTAGTTTAAGAACCGGGGGCTCTGGAAACACCATATATTTT. The rearrangement links TRBV19 to TRBJ1-3, with TRBD1 as a possible D gene (5 bases). The CDR3 consists of 16 residues. Germline lookup yields CDR1 LNHDA and CDR2 SQIVND (reference sequence). The V end was cut by 5 bases, the J end by 0 bases, with 14 bases between.

The V gene is TRBV20-1, the J gene TRBJ2-7; 7 nucleotides match TRBD2. The J segment lost 7 bases and the V segment lost 0 bases, leaving 12 bases of the junction unmatched. This CDR3 region has 15 residues. Germline CDR1 DFQATT, CDR2 SNEGSKA (reference sequence). The CDR3 loop is CSARDYATSLREQYF. DNA for the CDR3: TGCAGTGCTAGAGATTACGCGACTAGCCTACGGGAGCAGTACTTC.

The CDR3 nucleotides are TGTGCCAGCAGCCCGGAGGCAGCTAGCAATCAGCCCCAGCATTTT. It translates to CASSPEAASNQPQHF. The chain joins TRBV7-8 to TRBJ1-5; D gene unclear. V was clipped by 5 bases and J by 0 bases, with 11 bases between them. The CDR3 loop spans 15 amino acids. CDR1 SGHVS and CDR2 FQNEAQ come from the germline V gene.

Worth noting for this clonotype: A much larger clone lies one base from this, so it may be a read error. The chain is built from TRBV7-9 and TRBJ2-1, with unresolved D. The V and J ends lost 5 bases and 9 bases respectively, with 8 bases between them. The CDR3 has 11 amino acids. Per germline, CDR1 SEHNR and CDR2 FQNEAQ (reference sequence). CDR3 sequence: CASSPPGEQFF. The CDR3 DNA is TGTGCCAGCAGCCCCCCCGGTGAGCAGTTCTTC.

The J gene is TRBJ2-7, the V gene TRBV28; 9 bases line up with TRBD1. V lost 5 bases, J lost 3 bases, and 5 bases stayed unmatched. From germline, CDR1 is MDHEN and CDR2 SYDVKM. This CDR3 contains 14 residues. CDR3 loop: CASSRTGQGYEQYF. CDR3 nucleotide sequence: TGTGCCAGCAGTCGGACGGGACAGGGCTACGAGCAGTACTTC. The full variable domain, rest sourced from reference TRBV28 and TRBJ2-7, is DVKVTQSSRYLVKRTGEKVFLECVQDMDHENMFWYRQDPGLGLRLIYFSYDVKMKEKGDIPEGYSVSREKKERFSLILESASTNQTSMYLCASSRTGQGYEQYFGPGTRLTVT.

The V and J genes are TRBV28 and TRBJ1-2, with TRBD1 matching over 7 bases. Unmatched junction bases numbered 9, after V lost 5 bases and J lost 6 bases. The CDR3 covers 14 residues. Germline-derived CDR1 and CDR2 are MDHEN and SYDVKM. This CDR3 reads CASSIARQGHGYTF. In nucleotides, the CDR3 is TGTGCCAGCAGTATTGCCCGACAGGGCCATGGCTACACCTTC.

The CDR3 DNA reads as TGTGCCAGCAGTTTATTGAGGGACCACACTGAAGCTTTCTTT. Amino acid sequence: CASSLLRDHTEAFF. The chain employs TRBV27 and TRBJ1-1, with D possibly being TRBD1 (5 bases). Germline CDR1 MNHEY, CDR2 SMNVEV (reference sequence). The V end lost 1 base, the J end lost 3 bases, and 9 bases lay between the germline ends. This CDR3 is 14 amino acids long.

The V and J genes are TRBV7-9 and TRBJ2-7; possible D gene TRBD2, 6 bases. This CDR3 is built from 12 residues. V was trimmed by 1 base and J by 6 bases, leaving 7 bases between them. Looked up from germline, CDR1 is SEHNR and CDR2 is FQNEAQ (reference sequence). The CDR3 coding sequence is TGTGCCAGCAGCTTAGGCGGGACCGAGCAGTACTTC. This translates into CASSLGGTEQYF.